This TCR beta chain was observed in a study of vaccination and CD4 T cells after COVID-19. Details on this clonotype: Its target is unknown.

The treatment here: approximately 9-day PBMC culture with coronavirus spike peptide pools or control peptides (ViraFEST assay). The CDR3 is made up of 15 amino acids. The ends lost 4 bases at V and 1 base at J; junction bases unmatched: 5. The germline gives CDR1 MNHEY, CDR2 SVGEGT. Sequenced with the Oncomine TCR Beta short-read assay was DNA taken from cultured CD4+ T cells. Each CDR3 protein is one row after TCRdb ran MiXCR on the PCR reads. This table holds fewer than 20,000 distinct CDR3 sequences, 40% to 65% found once. The receptor comes from a human donor who had recovered from COVID-19. This rearrangement joins TRBV6-2 or TRBV6-3 to TRBJ2-7, with 9 bases that match TRBD1. The material was CD4+ T cells from blood, cultured in vitro, obtained before SARS-CoV-2 vaccination. In DNA, the CDR3 is TGTGCCAGCAGTTCCCTAGGGACAGGGTCCTACGAGCAGTACTTC. Translation gives CASSSLGTGSYEQYF.